Listed below are T cell receptor beta chains from one sample, sequenced in a study of T cell responses to AZD1222 COVID-19 vaccine. Clones were read by immunoSEQ multiplex PCR, and TCRdb kept only the in-frame ones, dropping some. The data contain around 120,000 clones, about 90% of them singletons. Specimen: peripheral blood, collected on day 0 of AZD1222 vaccination. The receptors derive from an adult in good health. CDR3s include the opening cysteine and the closing phenylalanine or tryptophan. D genes are given only for firm matches. A clone size is listed for some rows: how often the clone was seen (once, few, many), or a class if it is expanded.

d_call clone_size j_call v_call cdr3_nt cdr3_aa
- few TRBJ2-5 TRBV30 TGTGCCTGGACACGGATCCAAGAGACCCAGTACTTC CAWTRIQETQYF
TRBD1 - TRBJ2-4 TRBV28 TGTGCCAGCAGGGCAGGGGGCCCTACTAACATTCAGTACTTC CASRAGGPTNIQYF
- - TRBJ1-1 TRBV4-3 TGCGCCAGCAGTCAGGGGTGGGACACTGAAGCTTTCTTT CASSQGWDTEAFF
- - TRBJ2-3 TRBV14 TGTGCCAGCAGCCAAATGATAACAGATACGCAGTATTTT CASSQMITDTQYF
- - TRBJ1-4 TRBV9 TGTGCCAGCAGCGCCGAAGGGGATGTTGGTGAAAAACTGTTTTTT CASSAEGDVGEKLFF
- - TRBJ1-2 TRBV14 TGTGCCAGCAGCCCGATGGGGGGTTATTACTATGGCTACACCTTC CASSPMGGYYYGYTF
- - TRBJ1-2 TRBV5-4 TGTGCCAGCAGCTTACCGGGGGCAGGCTATGGCTACACCTTC CASSLPGAGYGYTF
- - TRBJ2-7 TRBV11-2 TGTGCCAGCAGCTTAGAGGCAGCCTCCTCCTACGAGCAGTACTTC CASSLEAASSYEQYF
TRBD1 - TRBJ1-1 TRBV28 TGTGCCAGCAGTGATCTAGACAGGGCGAGGCACCCTGAAGCTTTCTTT CASSDLDRARHPEAFF
TRBD2 - TRBJ2-1 TRBV13 TGTGCCAGCAGCCCGCTAGCGGGAGTGAGTAATGAGCAGTTCTTC CASSPLAGVSNEQFF
- - TRBJ1-2 TRBV21-1 TGTGCCAGCAGCAAAGTAAGGGACAGGGAAAACTATGGCTACACCTTC CASSKVRDRENYGYTF
- - TRBJ1-5 TRBV28 TGTGCCAGCAGCCTCACCCATCAGCCCCAGCATTTT CASSLTHQPQHF
- - TRBJ2-3 TRBV7-6 TGTGCCAGCAGCTTAGCGGGAGGATACCCTAGCACAGATACGCAGTATTTT CASSLAGGYPSTDTQYF
- - TRBJ1-5 TRBV28 TGTGCCAGCATGAGAAATCAGCCCCAGCATTTT CASMRNQPQHF
- - TRBJ1-4 TRBV6-1 TGTGCCAGCAGTGAAGGGACATCCTTTGGGGGTGAAAAACTGTTTTTT CASSEGTSFGGEKLFF
- - TRBJ1-2 TRBV11-2 TGTGCCAGCAGCAATAGGGGAAGGGGAGGCTACACCTTC CASSNRGRGGYTF
- - TRBJ2-1 TRBV7-9 TGTGCCAGCAGCCCGGGGACGAATGAGCAGTTCTTC CASSPGTNEQFF
- once TRBJ2-1 TRBV29-1 TGCAGCGTTGATTCAGAATACAATGAGCAGTTCTTC CSVDSEYNEQFF
- - TRBJ1-5 TRBV6-5 TGTGCTCACGCGGTCATGGGAAATCAGCCCCAGCATTTT CAHAVMGNQPQHF
- - TRBJ2-7 TRBV5-8 TGTGCCAGCAGCTTGCGGGCCGGCACCTACGAGCAGTACTTC CASSLRAGTYEQYF
- - TRBJ1-5 TRBV9 TGTGCCAGCAGCGTAGGAGGAGCTCTAAATCAGCCCCAGCATTTT CASSVGGALNQPQHF
TRBD2 - TRBJ2-7 TRBV27 TGTGCCAGCAGGAGACTAGCGGATACCTACGAGCAGTACTTC CASRRLADTYEQYF
TRBD2 - TRBJ2-7 TRBV4-1 TGCGCCAGCAGCCTAACTCCCTCGGCTAGCGGGGGATCCGAGCAGTACTTC CASSLTPSASGGSEQYF
- - TRBJ1-5 TRBV15 TGTGCCACCAGCAGTTCCTATAGCAATCAGCCCCAGCATTTT CATSSSYSNQPQHF
- - TRBJ2-2 TRBV27 TGTGCCAGCAGTTTCTTGACAGGCCGTACCGGGGAGCTGTTTTTT CASSFLTGRTGELFF
- - TRBJ2-1 TRBV6-4 TGTGCCAGCAGTGTTCGAGTAGGTGGCACCTACAATGAGCAGTTCTTC CASSVRVGGTYNEQFF
- - TRBJ2-1 TRBV10-1 TGCGCCAGCAGTGAAGGGGAGGAAGTCAATGAGCAGTTCTTC CASSEGEEVNEQFF
- - TRBJ1-2 TRBV6-1 TGTGCCAGCAGTGAAGCGTTCGGGCAGGCGTCAGTCTATGGCTACACCTTC CASSEAFGQASVYGYTF
- - TRBJ1-1 TRBV15 TGTGCCACCGGAGGTGGGAACACTGAAGCTTTCTTT CATGGGNTEAFF
- - TRBJ1-2 TRBV10-2 TGCGCCAGCAGTGAGTCTGAGAACTATGGCTACACCTTC CASSESENYGYTF
- - TRBJ1-2 TRBV6-5 TGTGCCAGCAGTCCTAAACAGGGAGTCTATGGCTACACCTTC CASSPKQGVYGYTF